Below, 29 T cell receptor beta chains from the same sample are listed, as sequenced in a study of shared clonotypes between healthy human individuals (TCRdb year 2020). The library relied on the immunoSEQ multiplex PCR assay. TCRdb took this table from immuneACCESS and kept in-frame rearrangements with V and J called. Such tables lack part of the clones; where checked against another copy, unresolved V genes explain under half of the gap, and the rest is unexplained. The sample table contains 1,500,000 or so clones; only one count was recorded for around 98.5% of them. Clones ranked in the top ten supply around 0.33% of the sample. Sequences were obtained from naive CD4+ T cells sorted from blood. The sample's cell subset or site label, in plain terms: CD45RA+ positively selected. Receptors were obtained from a man aged 25 to 40 in good health.

The V and J genes are TRBV5-4 and TRBJ2-1, with TRBD2 as a possible D gene (6 bases). Trimming left V 4 bases short and J 8 bases short, with 13 bases between. Germline V lookup: CDR1 SGHNT, CDR2 YYREEE (reference sequence). This CDR3 contains 13 residues. CDR3 coding DNA: TGTGCCAGCAGCCGGGACTCCTTGGATGAGCAGTTCTTC. Encoded protein: CASSRDSLDEQFF. Variable domain in full (rest from reference TRBV5-4 and TRBJ2-1): ETGVTQSPTHLIKTRGQQVTLRCSSQSGHNTVSWYQQALGQGPQFIFQYYREEENGRGNFPPRFSGLQFPNYSSELNVNALELDDSALYLCASSRDSLDEQFFGPGTRLTVL.

V is TRBV7-9 and J is TRBJ1-1, with 10 bases fitting TRBD1. This CDR3 has 16 residues. Per germline, CDR1 SEHNR and CDR2 FQNEAQ (reference sequence). V trimming: 5 bases; J trimming: 3 bases; junction bases outside the gene matches: 9. This CDR3 is CASSRIDRGPYTEAFF. As DNA, the CDR3 is TGTGCCAGCAGCCGAATCGACAGGGGGCCCTACACTGAAGCTTTCTTT.

The genes are TRBV5-4 and TRBJ2-2; D remains unclear. From germline, CDR1 is SGHNT and CDR2 YYREEE (reference sequence). Trimming stripped 0 bases from V and 7 bases from J, with 4 bases between. This CDR3 has 12 amino acids. CDR3 bases: TGTGCCAGCAGCTTGGATGGCGGGGAGCTGTTTTTT. It specifies CASSLDGGELFF.

V and J are TRBV29-1 and TRBJ2-1; D ambiguous. Germline V gene data show CDR1 as SQVTM and CDR2 as ANQGSEA. CDR3 length equals 12 residues. The V end lost 7 bases, the J end lost 6 bases, and 13 bases lay between the germline ends. This CDR3 reads CSAARGFNEQFF. Here the CDR3 DNA reads TGCAGCGCAGCTCGCGGCTTCAATGAGCAGTTCTTC.

The V and J genes are TRBV5-6 and TRBJ2-2; D is ambiguous. CDR3 length: 13 amino acids. V dropped 4 bases and J dropped 6 bases, with 10 bases sitting between them. Germline assignment: CDR1 SGHDT and CDR2 YYEEEE. CDR3 amino acids: CASSAWAAGELFF. DNA of the CDR3: TGTGCCAGCAGCGCCTGGGCCGCCGGGGAGCTGTTTTTT. The whole variable domain, remainder taken from reference TRBV5-6 and TRBJ2-2, is DAGVTQSPTHLIKTRGQQVTLRCSPKSGHDTVSWYQQALGQGPQFIFQYYEEEERQRGNFPDRFSGHQFPNYSSELNVNALLLGDSALYLCASSAWAAGELFFGEGSRLTVL.

V and J are TRBV7-3 and TRBJ2-1; D might be TRBD2 (6 bases). Looked up from germline, CDR1 is SGHTA and CDR2 is FQGTGA. The V end was cut by 2 bases, the J end by 7 bases, with 12 bases between. The CDR3 sequence is 14 residues long. The CDR3 spells CASSLAGSLNEQFF. The CDR3 bases are TGTGCCAGCAGCTTAGCGGGAAGTCTGAATGAGCAGTTCTTC.

The CDR3 DNA follows: TGTGCCAGCAAACTAGCGAGCACAGATACGCAGTATTTT. This codes for CASKLASTDTQYF. This sequence joins TRBV7-9 and TRBJ2-3; TRBD2 agrees at 7 bases. CDR1 is SEHNR and CDR2 is FQNEAQ in the germline V gene (reference sequence). The CDR3 runs to 13 residues. V shed 7 bases and J 0 bases; nucleotides not matched to a gene: 1.

The chain recombines TRBV4-1 with TRBJ2-5, with 7 bases identical to TRBD1. The ends lost 3 bases at V and 2 bases at J; junction bases unmatched: 6. In germline, CDR1 is MGHRA, CDR2 YSYEKL. The CDR3 has 15 amino acids. DNA of the CDR3: TGCGCCAGCAGCCAGGGGGACAGAAGTCAAGAGACCCAGTACTTC. Translating gives CASSQGDRSQETQYF.

The V call is TRBV19, the J call TRBJ2-7; 11 positions agree with TRBD2. The CDR3 loop spans 15 amino acids. The germline gives CDR1 LNHDA, CDR2 SQIVND (reference sequence). The V segment lost 5 bases and the J segment 3 bases; nucleotides outside the gene matches: 6. The CDR3 reads CASSARLAGIYEQYF. The DNA for the CDR3 is TGTGCCAGTAGTGCCAGACTAGCGGGGATCTACGAGCAGTACTTC.

The genes are TRBV19 and TRBJ1-4; the match to TRBD1 covers 7 bases. Germline V gene sequence: CDR1 LNHDA, CDR2 SQIVND (reference sequence). J was trimmed by 4 bases and V by 6 bases; bases with no gene match: 8. This CDR3 has 15 residues. The CDR3 is CASRPRQGLNEKLFF. The CDR3 DNA sequence: TGTGCCAGTAGGCCCCGACAGGGCCTTAATGAAAAACTGTTTTTT.

The chain combines TRBV7-8 with TRBJ2-5, with 9 positions matching TRBD2. Trimming removed 5 bases from V and 3 bases from J; junction bases left unmatched: 7. The CDR3 covers 15 residues. The germline V gene encodes CDR1 SGHVS and CDR2 FQNEAQ. CDR3 in DNA: TGTGCCAGCAGCAGGGGACTAGCTTTCGAAGAGACCCAGTACTTC. It specifies CASSRGLAFEETQYF.

The gene calls are TRBV5-5 and TRBJ1-4, with no clear D. This CDR3 region has 11 residues. Trimming removed 0 bases from V and 7 bases from J, with 1 base in between. Germline CDR1 is SGHKS and CDR2 is YYEKEE (reference sequence). DNA for the CDR3: TGTGCCAGCAGCTTGGTTGAAAAACTGTTTTTT. It codes for CASSLVEKLFF.

A word on this clone: The sample contains more than one DNA sequence encoding this CDR3. V and J are TRBV5-4 and TRBJ2-1; 9 positions agree with TRBD2. Germline V gives CDR1 SGHNT, CDR2 YYREEE (reference sequence). V lost 3 bases and J lost 2; bases outside the gene matches: 3. This CDR3 contains 15 residues. The CDR3 sequence is CASSSTSGPYNEQFF. CDR3 coding DNA: TGTGCCAGCAGCTCCACTAGCGGGCCCTACAATGAGCAGTTCTTC.

The chain has TRBV29-1 and TRBJ2-7, with 7 bases lining up with TRBD2. The CDR3 sequence is 14 residues long. Germline loops: CDR1 SQVTM, CDR2 ANQGSEA. Trimming at V came to 4 bases and at J to 6 bases, leaving 12 bases not matched to a gene. CDR3 in amino acids: CSVGRGTPSSEQYF. In nucleotides, the CDR3 is TGCAGCGTTGGGCGGGGGACTCCAAGTAGCGAGCAGTACTTC.

The rearrangement links TRBV2 to TRBJ2-1; a weak D match, TRBD1 (7 bases). The CDR3 has 15 amino acids. V shed 7 bases and J shed 1 base, with 14 bases lying between them. CDR1 and CDR2 (germline): SNHLY, FYNNEI. CDR3 DNA: TGTGCCAGCAACCAGGGGGGACGGTCCTACAATGAGCAGTTCTTC. Translation gives CASNQGGRSYNEQFF.

The J gene is TRBJ1-1, the V gene TRBV5-1, with D perhaps TRBD1 (5 bases). Germline V gene sequence: CDR1 SGHRS, CDR2 YFSETQ. The CDR3 covers 15 residues. Between the trimmed V and J ends, which lost 3 bases and 1 base, there was a span of 13 bases. Written as DNA, the CDR3 is TGCGCCAGCAGCTCTAATAAACAGGAGAACACTGAAGCTTTCTTT. Translated: CASSSNKQENTEAFF.

The CDR3 DNA reads TGTGCCAGCAGTGTAACAGGACAGGGGCTCCTCGGACTGTTTTTT. Translated, it gives CASSVTGQGLLGLFF. The chain combines TRBV2 with TRBJ1-4; 9 bases line up with TRBD1. This CDR3 is built from 15 residues. Germline lookup yields CDR1 SNHLY and CDR2 FYNNEI. The J segment lost 13 bases and the V segment lost 4 bases, leaving 13 bases of the junction unmatched.

The gene calls are TRBV15 and TRBJ2-1; D remains unclear. The V gene's germline CDR1 is LNHNV and CDR2 YYDKDF (reference sequence). The length of the CDR3 is 13 residues. Trimming left V 4 bases short and J 2 bases short, with 6 bases between. The CDR3 DNA follows: TGTGCCACCAGCACACTAACCTACAATGAGCAGTTCTTC. It encodes CATSTLTYNEQFF. The full variable domain, completed using reference TRBV15 and TRBJ2-1, is DAMVIQNPRYQVTQFGKPVTLSCSQTLNHNVMYWYQQKSSQAPKLLFHYYDKDFNNEADTPDNFQSRRPNTSFCFLDIRSPGLGDTAMYLCATSTLTYNEQFFGPGTRLTVL.

The count of this clone is one. The chain uses TRBV5-5 and TRBJ2-3, with 7 positions matching TRBD1. The germline V gene encodes CDR1 SGHKS and CDR2 YYEKEE (reference sequence). Germline trimming cut 1 base from V and 2 bases from J; bases unmatched to any gene: 7. The CDR3 has 16 residues. CDR3 bases: TGTGCCAGCAGCTTGTATCTAACAGGGGACACAGATACGCAGTATTTT. Translating it yields CASSLYLTGDTDTQYF.

V usage is TRBV28 and J usage is TRBJ1-1; D remains ambiguous. V shed 5 bases and J shed 0 bases, with 7 bases lying between them. Per germline, CDR1 MDHEN and CDR2 SYDVKM. The CDR3 spans 13 residues. CDR3 sequence (DNA): TGTGCCAGCAGTGATACAATGAACACTGAAGCTTTCTTT. This sequence encodes CASSDTMNTEAFF.

This clone has a single count. This sequence joins TRBV18 and TRBJ1-1, with unresolved D. Germline assignment: CDR1 KGHSH and CDR2 LQKENI. V lost 0 bases and J lost 4, with 12 bases in between. CDR3 size: 15 residues. The CDR3 region is CASSPPLGGVTEAFF. CDR3 DNA: TGTGCCAGCTCACCACCGCTGGGTGGGGTCACTGAAGCTTTCTTT.

The chain employs TRBV18 and TRBJ2-7; D not resolved. Looked up from germline, CDR1 is KGHSH and CDR2 is LQKENI. V was clipped by 3 bases and J by 0 bases, with 21 bases between them. The CDR3 is 18 residues long. The CDR3 spells CASSPLGPHGVNSYEQYF. The CDR3 bases are TGTGCCAGCTCACCGTTGGGTCCACATGGGGTCAACTCCTACGAGCAGTACTTC.

The gene calls are TRBV6-5 and TRBJ2-1, with D maybe TRBD1 (5 bases). CDR3 size: 15 residues. CDR1 MNHEY and CDR2 SVGAGI come from the germline V gene. V lost 4 bases and J 2 bases, leaving 12 bases between the germline ends. This CDR3 reads CASSSGQATYNEQFF. CDR3 nucleotides: TGTGCCAGCAGTTCAGGGCAGGCGACCTACAATGAGCAGTTCTTC.

V usage is TRBV2 and J usage is TRBJ2-2; TRBD1 aligns across 8 bases. This CDR3 spans 16 amino acids. The junction had 11 bases not matched to a gene; V was cut back by 7 bases and J by 4 bases. Germline V gene sequence: CDR1 SNHLY, CDR2 FYNNEI. This CDR3 reads CASIQAMTGVTGELFF. Here the CDR3 DNA reads TGTGCCAGCATCCAAGCTATGACAGGGGTCACCGGGGAGCTGTTTTTT.

This clone has a single count. This sequence joins TRBV23-1 and TRBJ2-7, with D perhaps TRBD1 or TRBD2 (5 bases each). TRBV23-1 is annotated as an ORF whose role is uncertain. This CDR3 spans 15 amino acids. V was trimmed by 4 bases and J by 2 bases, leaving 15 bases between them. The CDR3 DNA reads as TGCGCCAGCAGTCTTAGGGACGGCGACGCCTACGAGCAGTACTTC. It encodes CASSLRDGDAYEQYF.

As to this clone: The same CDR3 can be traced to other DNA sequences in this sample. V usage is TRBV28 and J usage is TRBJ1-3; D not certain. The V end was cut by 5 bases, the J end by 5 bases, with 1 base between. Germline loops: CDR1 MDHEN, CDR2 SYDVKM. This CDR3 is 10 amino acids long. Here the CDR3 reads CASSRNTIYF. The DNA for the CDR3 is TGTGCCAGCAGTAGAAACACCATATATTTT. The whole variable domain, remainder taken from reference TRBV28 and TRBJ1-3, is DVKVTQSSRYLVKRTGEKVFLECVQDMDHENMFWYRQDPGLGLRLIYFSYDVKMKEKGDIPEGYSVSREKKERFSLILESASTNQTSMYLCASSRNTIYFGEGSWLTVV.

The rearrangement joins TRBV6-5 to TRBJ2-7; the match to TRBD2 covers 10 bases. CDR3 length: 16 amino acids. V lost 1 base to trimming and J lost 2 bases; unmatched junction nucleotides: 5. Germline assignment: CDR1 MNHEY and CDR2 SVGAGI. CDR3 amino acids: CASSYFSGTSAYEQYF. The DNA for the CDR3 is TGTGCCAGCAGTTACTTCTCCGGGACTAGCGCCTACGAGCAGTACTTC.

This sequence joins TRBV9 and TRBJ2-1, with a weak D call TRBD2 (5 bases). The CDR3 consists of 14 residues. Germline V gene data show CDR1 as SGDLS and CDR2 as YYNGEE. The germline V and J ends were trimmed by 0 bases and 5 bases, with 9 bases remaining between them. The CDR3 region has the DNA TGTGCCAGCAGCGTAGGAGCCGGGGACAATGAGCAGTTCTTC. This sequence encodes CASSVGAGDNEQFF. The full variable domain, rest sourced from reference TRBV9 and TRBJ2-1, is DSGVTQTPKHLITATGQRVTLRCSPRSGDLSVYWYQQSLDQGLQFLIQYYNGEERAKGNILERFSAQQFPDLHSELNLSSLELGDSALYFCASSVGAGDNEQFFGPGTRLTVL.

Details on this clone: The same CDR3 is also encoded by other DNA sequences in this sample. The chain joins TRBV2 to TRBJ1-5; D might be TRBD1 (5 bases). The CDR3 sequence is 14 residues long. The V and J ends lost 3 bases and 2 bases respectively, with 8 bases between them. Germline V gene lookup returns CDR1 SNHLY and CDR2 FYNNEI. The CDR3 spells CASSDRVGNQPQHF. CDR3 DNA: TGTGCCAGCAGTGACAGGGTGGGCAATCAGCCCCAGCATTTT. Supplemented by reference TRBV2 and TRBJ1-5, the full variable domain reads EPEVTQTPSHQVTQMGQEVILRCVPISNHLYFYWYRQILGQKVEFLVSFYNNEISEKSEIFDDQFSVERPDGSNFTLKIRSTKLEDSAMYFCASSDRVGNQPQHFGDGTRLSIL.